This is a list of T cell receptor beta chains from one sample in a study of T cell responses to AZD1222 COVID-19 vaccine. Only in-frame clones appear in the TCRdb table, and some are missing; sequencing was by immunoSEQ multiplex PCR. The sample yields about 160,000 clones, 90% to 95% seen once. The specimen comprised peripheral blood, sampled 28 days after the second AZD1222 dose. The source of these receptors is an adult who received the AZD1222 COVID-19 vaccine. Both conserved end residues are part of each CDR3. A D gene is named only where the DNA matches it firmly. Clone size is shown for a subset of rows, as once, few, many or a class of expanded clone.

J gene | V gene | D gene | clone size | CDR3 DNA | CDR3 protein
TRBJ1-2 | TRBV29-1 | - | few | TGCAGCGTCCCTCTGGGGGGCCCCAACTATGGCTACACCTTC | CSVPLGGPNYGYTF
TRBJ1-2 | TRBV19 | - | - | TGTGCCAGTAGTATAGATCCGGGACCTAACTATGGCTACACCTTC | CASSIDPGPNYGYTF
TRBJ2-3 | TRBV5-1 | - | - | TGCGCCAGCAGCCATCAGGCGGGTGGAGATACGCAGTATTTT | CASSHQAGGDTQYF
TRBJ2-7 | TRBV18 | - | - | TGTGCCAGCTCACCACCGGCTCTGGACACAGAGTACTTC | CASSPPALDTEYF
TRBJ2-7 | TRBV7-4 | TRBD1 | - | TGTGCCAGCAGCTCAGGGGGACGAACCTACGAGCAGTACTTC | CASSSGGRTYEQYF
TRBJ1-2 | TRBV4-1 | TRBD1 | few | TGCGCCAGCAGCCAGGGGTCTCAAAGGGGGCGAGTCTATGGCTACACCTTC | CASSQGSQRGRVYGYTF
TRBJ2-1 | TRBV15 | TRBD1 | - | TGTGCCACCAGCAGAGATCGTGGGACAGGGGCGCGCAATGAGCAGTTCTTC | CATSRDRGTGARNEQFF
TRBJ2-4 | TRBV3-1/TRBV3-2 | TRBD2 | - | TGTGCCAGCAGCCAAATAGCGGGGGGGATTCCCAAAAACATTCAGTACTTC | CASSQIAGGIPKNIQYF
TRBJ1-1 | TRBV7-9 | TRBD1 | - | TGTGCCAGCAGCTTAGAGGGGGCGCGGACTGAAGCTTTCTTT | CASSLEGARTEAFF
TRBJ1-6 | TRBV5-1 | - | - | TGCGCCAGCCATCCAGGGGAGGGTTCACCCCTCCACTTT | CASHPGEGSPLHF